This T cell receptor (beta chain) was retrieved from a study of blood T cell repertoires in COVID-19. Those designated as exposed participants met a COVID-19 case within 2 weeks before study entry. Trimming removed 0 bases from V and 9 bases from J, with 17 bases in between. CDR3 size: 15 residues. CDR1 is KGHDR, CDR2 SFDVKD, per germline. Sequencing was performed with immunoSEQ multiplex PCR; in TCRdb, only in-frame clones are kept and a portion is missing. Of 300,000 to 400,000 clones listed, roughly 85% are singletons. The receptor comes from a woman aged 25 to 39 who had been exposed to COVID-19. Sequenced sample: PBMCs or T cells enriched from blood (not recorded which). V and J are TRBV24-1 and TRBJ2-7; D perhaps matches TRBD1 (5 bases). In DNA form, the CDR3 reads TGTGCCACCAGTGATTTGCAGGGCCGGTTATGGGTGCAGTACTTC. Translation: CATSDLQGRLWVQYF.